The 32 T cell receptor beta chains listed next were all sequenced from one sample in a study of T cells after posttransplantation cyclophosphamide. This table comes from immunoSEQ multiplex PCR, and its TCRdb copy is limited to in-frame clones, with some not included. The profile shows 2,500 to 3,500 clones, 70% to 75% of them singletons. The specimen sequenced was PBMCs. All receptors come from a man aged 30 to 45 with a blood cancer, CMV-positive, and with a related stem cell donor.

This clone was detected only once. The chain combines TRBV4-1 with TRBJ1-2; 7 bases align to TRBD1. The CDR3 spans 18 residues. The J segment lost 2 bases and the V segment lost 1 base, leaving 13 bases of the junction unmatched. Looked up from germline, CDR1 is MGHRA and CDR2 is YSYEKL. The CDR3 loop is CASSQANGRGKGNYGYTF. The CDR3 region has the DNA TGCGCCAGCAGCCAAGCGAACGGCAGGGGGAAGGGAAACTATGGCTACACCTTC.

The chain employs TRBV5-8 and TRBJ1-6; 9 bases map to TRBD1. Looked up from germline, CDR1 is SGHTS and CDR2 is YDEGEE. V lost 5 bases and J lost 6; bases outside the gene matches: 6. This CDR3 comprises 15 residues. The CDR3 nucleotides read TGTGCCAGCAGTTTGAGGGACAGGGTTAATTCACCCCTCCACTTT. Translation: CASSLRDRVNSPLHF.

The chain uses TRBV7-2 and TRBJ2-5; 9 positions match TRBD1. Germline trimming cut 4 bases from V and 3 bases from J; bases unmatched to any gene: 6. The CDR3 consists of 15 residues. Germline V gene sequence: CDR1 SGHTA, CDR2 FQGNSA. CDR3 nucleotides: TGTGCCAGCAGCTCGGGACAGGGAAGTAAAGAGACCCAGTACTTC. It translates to CASSSGQGSKETQYF.

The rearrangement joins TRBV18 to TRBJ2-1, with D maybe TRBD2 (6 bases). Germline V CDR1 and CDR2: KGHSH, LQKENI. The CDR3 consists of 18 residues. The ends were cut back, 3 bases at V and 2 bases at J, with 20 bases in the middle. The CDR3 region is CASSPLSRVAVTYNEQFF. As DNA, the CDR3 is TGTGCCAGCTCACCCTTATCGCGGGTAGCGGTTACCTACAATGAGCAGTTCTTC. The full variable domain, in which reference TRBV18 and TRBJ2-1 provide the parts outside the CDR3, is NAGVMQNPRHLVRRRGQEARLRCSPMKGHSHVYWYRQLPEEGLKFMVYLQKENIIDESGMPKERFSAEFPKEGPSILRIQQVVRGDSAAYFCASSPLSRVAVTYNEQFFGPGTRLTVL.

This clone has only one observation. The DNA for the CDR3 is TGCGCCAGCAGTGGCGGGTCCACAGATACGCAGTATTTT. Amino acids: CASSGGSTDTQYF. The chain carries TRBV5-1 and TRBJ2-3; a possible D gene is TRBD2 (5 bases). This CDR3 has 13 amino acids. V gave up 5 bases and J gave up 2 bases, with 9 bases separating them. The germline V gene has CDR1 SGHRS and CDR2 YFSETQ.

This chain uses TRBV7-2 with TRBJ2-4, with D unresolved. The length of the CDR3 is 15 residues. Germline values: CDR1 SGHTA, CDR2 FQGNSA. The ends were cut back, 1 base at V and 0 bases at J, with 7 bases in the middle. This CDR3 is CASSLGELAKNIQYF. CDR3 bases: TGTGCCAGCAGCTTAGGAGAACTAGCCAAAAACATTCAGTACTTC.

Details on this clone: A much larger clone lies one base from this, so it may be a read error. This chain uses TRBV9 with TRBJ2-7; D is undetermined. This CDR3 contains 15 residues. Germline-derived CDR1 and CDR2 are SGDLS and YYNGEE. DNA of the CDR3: TGTGCCGGCAGCGTAGAAGGAGCCCCTGACTACGAGCAGTACTTC. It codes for CAGSVEGAPDYEQYF. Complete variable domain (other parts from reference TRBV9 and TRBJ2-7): DSGVTQTPKHLITATGQRVTLRCSPRSGDLSVYWYQQSLDQGLQFLIQYYNGEERAKGNILERFSAQQFPDLHSELNLSSLELGDSALYFCAGSVEGAPDYEQYFGPGTRLTVT.

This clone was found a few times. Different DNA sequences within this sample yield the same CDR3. The CDR3 DNA reads as TGCGCCAGCAGCTTGGCCTCGGGAGGGACTGAAGCTTTCTTT. As protein: CASSLASGGTEAFF. V usage is TRBV5-1 and J usage is TRBJ1-1; D is uncertain. Germline V gene sequence: CDR1 SGHRS, CDR2 YFSETQ. The CDR3 runs 14 residues. V dropped 0 bases and J dropped 5 bases, with 11 bases sitting between them. The whole variable domain, remainder taken from reference TRBV5-1 and TRBJ1-1, is KAGVTQTPRYLIKTRGQQVTLSCSPISGHRSVSWYQQTPGQGLQFLFEYFSETQRNKGNFPGRFSGRQFSNSRSEMNVSTLELGDSALYLCASSLASGGTEAFFGQGTRLTVV.

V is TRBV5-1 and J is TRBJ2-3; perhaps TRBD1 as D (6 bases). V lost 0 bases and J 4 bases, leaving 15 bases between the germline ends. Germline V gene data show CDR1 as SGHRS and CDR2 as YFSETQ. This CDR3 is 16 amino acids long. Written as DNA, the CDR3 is TGCGCCAGCAGCTTGGCCGCGCAGGGGTACTCAGATACGCAGTATTTT. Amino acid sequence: CASSLAAQGYSDTQYF.

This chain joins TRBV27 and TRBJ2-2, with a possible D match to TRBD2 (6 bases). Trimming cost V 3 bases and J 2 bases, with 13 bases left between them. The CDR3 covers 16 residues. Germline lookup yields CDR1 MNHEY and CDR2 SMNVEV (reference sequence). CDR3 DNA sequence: TGTGCCAGCAGTTTTGTGGTGGGGGGAAACACCGGGGAGCTGTTTTTT. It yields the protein CASSFVVGGNTGELFF.

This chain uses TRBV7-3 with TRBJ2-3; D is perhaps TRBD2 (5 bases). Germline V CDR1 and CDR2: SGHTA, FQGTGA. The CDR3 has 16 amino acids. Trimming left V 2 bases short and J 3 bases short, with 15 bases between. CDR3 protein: CASSLQGPPGTDTQYF. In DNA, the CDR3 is TGTGCCAGCAGCTTACAAGGTCCGCCGGGAACAGATACGCAGTATTTT. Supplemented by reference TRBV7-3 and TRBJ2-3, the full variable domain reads GAGVSQTPSNKVTEKGKYVELRCDPISGHTALYWYRQSLGQGPEFLIYFQGTGAADDSGLPNDRFFAVRPEGSVSTLKIQRTERGDSAVYLCASSLQGPPGTDTQYFGPGTRLTVL.

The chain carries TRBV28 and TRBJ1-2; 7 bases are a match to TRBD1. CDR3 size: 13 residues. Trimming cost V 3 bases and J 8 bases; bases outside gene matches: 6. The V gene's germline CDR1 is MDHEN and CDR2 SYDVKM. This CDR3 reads CASSLQTGNGYTF. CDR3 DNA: TGTGCCAGCAGTTTGCAGACAGGGAACGGCTACACCTTC.

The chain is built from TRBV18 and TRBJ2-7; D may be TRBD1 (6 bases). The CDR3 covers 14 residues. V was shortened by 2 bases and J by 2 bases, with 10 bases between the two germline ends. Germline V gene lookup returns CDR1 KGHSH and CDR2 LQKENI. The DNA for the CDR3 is TGTGCCAGCTCACCAGGACAGAACCCCTACGAGCAGTACTTC. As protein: CASSPGQNPYEQYF.

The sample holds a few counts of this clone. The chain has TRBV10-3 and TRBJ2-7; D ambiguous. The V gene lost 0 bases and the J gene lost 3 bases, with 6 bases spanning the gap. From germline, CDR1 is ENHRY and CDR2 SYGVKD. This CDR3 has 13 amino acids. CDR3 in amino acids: CAISESNYYEQYF. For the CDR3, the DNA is TGTGCCATCAGTGAGTCTAATTACTACGAGCAGTACTTC.

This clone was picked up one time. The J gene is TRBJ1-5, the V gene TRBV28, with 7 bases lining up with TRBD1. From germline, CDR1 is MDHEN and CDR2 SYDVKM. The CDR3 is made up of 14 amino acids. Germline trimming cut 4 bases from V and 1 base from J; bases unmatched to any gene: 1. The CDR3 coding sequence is TGTGCCAGCAGTTCAGGGGGGAGCAATCAGCCCCAGCATTTT. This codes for CASSSGGSNQPQHF.

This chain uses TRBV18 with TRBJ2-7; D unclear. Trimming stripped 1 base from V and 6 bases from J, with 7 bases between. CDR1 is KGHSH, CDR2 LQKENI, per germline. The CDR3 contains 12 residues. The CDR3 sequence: CASSPQSVEQYF. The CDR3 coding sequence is TGTGCCAGCTCACCACAATCGGTCGAGCAGTACTTC.

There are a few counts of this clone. The CDR3 DNA reads as TGTGCCAGCAGTTTTACAGGGGCGGTCTACGAGCAGTACTTC. The encoded protein is CASSFTGAVYEQYF. V gene TRBV27 combines with J gene TRBJ2-7, with 7 bases fitting TRBD1. V shed 3 bases and J 3 bases; nucleotides not matched to a gene: 5. The germline V gene has CDR1 MNHEY and CDR2 SMNVEV (reference sequence). The CDR3 length is 14 residues.

The CDR3 sequence: CASRTRAGLAYEQYF. CDR3 nucleotide sequence: TGTGCCAGCAGGACCCGGGCGGGGTTGGCCTACGAGCAGTACTTC. The chain carries TRBV2 and TRBJ2-7; a possible D gene is TRBD2 (6 bases). The CDR3 is 15 residues long. Germline loops: CDR1 SNHLY, CDR2 FYNNEI. Trimming took off 6 bases at V and 2 bases at J, with 17 bases between the two ends.

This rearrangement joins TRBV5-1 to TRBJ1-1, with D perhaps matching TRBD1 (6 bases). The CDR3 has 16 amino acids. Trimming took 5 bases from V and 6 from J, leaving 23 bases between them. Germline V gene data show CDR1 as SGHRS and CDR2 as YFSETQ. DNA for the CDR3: TGCGCCAGCAGTTCGGGGAAGATATCCAGGGGACCTGAAGCTTTCTTT. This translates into CASSSGKISRGPEAFF.

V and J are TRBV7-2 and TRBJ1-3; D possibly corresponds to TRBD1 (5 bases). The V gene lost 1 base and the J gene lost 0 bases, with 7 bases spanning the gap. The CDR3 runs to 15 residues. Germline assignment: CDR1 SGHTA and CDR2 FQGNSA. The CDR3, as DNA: TGTGCCAGCAGCTTAGTGACAGACTCTGGAAACACCATATATTTT. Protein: CASSLVTDSGNTIYF.

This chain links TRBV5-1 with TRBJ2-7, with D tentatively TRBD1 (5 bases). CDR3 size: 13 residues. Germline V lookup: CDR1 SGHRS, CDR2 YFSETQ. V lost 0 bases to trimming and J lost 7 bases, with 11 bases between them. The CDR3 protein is CASSLVGAGEQYF. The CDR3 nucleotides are TGCGCCAGCAGCTTGGTTGGGGCAGGGGAGCAGTACTTC.

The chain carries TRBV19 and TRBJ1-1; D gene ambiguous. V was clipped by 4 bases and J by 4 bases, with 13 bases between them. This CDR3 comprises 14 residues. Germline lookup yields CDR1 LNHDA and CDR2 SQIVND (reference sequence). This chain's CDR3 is CASSREAPRTEAFF. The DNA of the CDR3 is TGTGCCAGTAGTAGGGAGGCCCCCCGCACTGAAGCTTTCTTT.

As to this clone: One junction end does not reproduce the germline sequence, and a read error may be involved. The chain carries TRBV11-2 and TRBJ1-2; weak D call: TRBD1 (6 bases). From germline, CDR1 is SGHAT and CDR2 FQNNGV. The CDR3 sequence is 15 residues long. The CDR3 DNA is TGCGCCAGCAGCCAAGATAGAACAGGGCAGTATGGCTACACCTTC. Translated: CASSQDRTGQYGYTF.

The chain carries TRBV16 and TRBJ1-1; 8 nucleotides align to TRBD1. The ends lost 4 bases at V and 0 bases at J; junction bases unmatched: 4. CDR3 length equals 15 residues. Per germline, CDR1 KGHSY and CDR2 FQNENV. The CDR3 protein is CASSRLQGVNTEAFF. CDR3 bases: TGTGCCAGCAGCCGATTACAGGGGGTGAACACTGAAGCTTTCTTT.

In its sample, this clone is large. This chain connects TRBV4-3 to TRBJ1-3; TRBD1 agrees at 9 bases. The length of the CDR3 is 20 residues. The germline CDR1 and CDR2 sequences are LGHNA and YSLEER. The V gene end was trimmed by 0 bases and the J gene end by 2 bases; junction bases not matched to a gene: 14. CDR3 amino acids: CASSQDWGQGSLFAGNTIYF. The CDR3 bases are TGCGCCAGCAGCCAAGATTGGGGACAGGGCTCCCTATTCGCTGGAAACACCATATATTTT.

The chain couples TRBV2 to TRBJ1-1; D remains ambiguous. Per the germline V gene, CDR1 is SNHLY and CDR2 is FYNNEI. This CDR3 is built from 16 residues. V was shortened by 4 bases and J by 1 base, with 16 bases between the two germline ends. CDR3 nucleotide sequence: TGTGCCAGCAGTGGGGCGACCCGCACTCAGAACACTGAAGCTTTCTTT. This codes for CASSGATRTQNTEAFF. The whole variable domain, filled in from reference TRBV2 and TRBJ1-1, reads EPEVTQTPSHQVTQMGQEVILRCVPISNHLYFYWYRQILGQKVEFLVSFYNNEISEKSEIFDDQFSVERPDGSNFTLKIRSTKLEDSAMYFCASSGATRTQNTEAFFGQGTRLTVV.

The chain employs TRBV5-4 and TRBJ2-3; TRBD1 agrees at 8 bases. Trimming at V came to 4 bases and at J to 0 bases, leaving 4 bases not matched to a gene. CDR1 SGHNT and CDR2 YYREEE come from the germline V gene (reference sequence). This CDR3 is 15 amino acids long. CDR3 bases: TGTGCCAGCAGCCGGGACAGGTCTAGCACAGATACGCAGTATTTT. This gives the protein CASSRDRSSTDTQYF. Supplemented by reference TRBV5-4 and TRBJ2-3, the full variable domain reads ETGVTQSPTHLIKTRGQQVTLRCSSQSGHNTVSWYQQALGQGPQFIFQYYREEENGRGNFPPRFSGLQFPNYSSELNVNALELDDSALYLCASSRDRSSTDTQYFGPGTRLTVL.

DNA of the CDR3: TGTGCCAGCAGTCTCACCGGGGACTTCCTGACTTCACCCCTCCACTTT. Its translation is CASSLTGDFLTSPLHF. V is TRBV28 and J is TRBJ1-6; the D gene is possibly TRBD1 (5 bases). This CDR3 has 16 amino acids. V lost 5 bases, J lost 9 bases, and 20 bases lay in between. Germline V gene sequence: CDR1 MDHEN, CDR2 SYDVKM.

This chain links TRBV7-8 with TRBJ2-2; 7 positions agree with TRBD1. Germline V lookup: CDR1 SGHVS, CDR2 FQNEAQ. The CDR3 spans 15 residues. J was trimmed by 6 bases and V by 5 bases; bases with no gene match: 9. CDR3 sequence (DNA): TGTGCCAGCAGCCGCTCAGGGGGATCAGCCGGGGAGCTGTTTTTT. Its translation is CASSRSGGSAGELFF.

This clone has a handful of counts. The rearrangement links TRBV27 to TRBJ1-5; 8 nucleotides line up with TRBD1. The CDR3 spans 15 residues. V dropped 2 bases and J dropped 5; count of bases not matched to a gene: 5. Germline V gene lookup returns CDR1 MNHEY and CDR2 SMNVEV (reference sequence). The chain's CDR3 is CASSLRTGIYQPQHF. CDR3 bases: TGTGCCAGCAGTTTACGGACAGGGATTTATCAGCCCCAGCATTTT.

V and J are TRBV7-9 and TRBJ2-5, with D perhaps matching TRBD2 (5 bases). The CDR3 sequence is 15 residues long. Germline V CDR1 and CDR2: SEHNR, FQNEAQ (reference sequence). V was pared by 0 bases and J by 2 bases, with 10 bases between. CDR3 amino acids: CASSLAATGQETQYF. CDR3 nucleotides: TGTGCCAGCAGCTTAGCCGCGACGGGGCAAGAGACCCAGTACTTC.

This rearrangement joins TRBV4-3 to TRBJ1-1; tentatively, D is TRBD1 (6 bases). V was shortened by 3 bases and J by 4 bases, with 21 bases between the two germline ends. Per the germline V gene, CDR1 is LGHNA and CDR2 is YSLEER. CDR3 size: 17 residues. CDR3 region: CASSQTGGHLESTEAFF. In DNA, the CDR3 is TGCGCCAGCAGCCAGACGGGGGGGCACCTCGAAAGCACTGAAGCTTTCTTT.